Below, 18 T cell receptor beta chains from the same sample are listed, as sequenced in a study of T-cell memory formation after mild COVID-19. TCRdb processed the 5' RACE reads anew with MiXCR; each CDR3 protein has one entry. This table holds around 470,000 distinct CDR3 sequences, 20% found once. Sequences were obtained from PBMCs or a T cell subset sorted from them (not recorded which). The receptor set was obtained from an adult woman who had mild COVID-19 (a few samples of this study predate the infection). Cell type and time point are not known.

This clonotype showed up just a few times. This sequence joins TRBV7-9 and TRBJ2-7; 7 positions agree with TRBD1. Germline V gene data show CDR1 as SEHNR and CDR2 as FQNEAQ (reference sequence). This CDR3 comprises 13 residues. Trimming cost V 7 bases and J 5 bases; bases outside gene matches: 8. The CDR3 DNA is TGTGCCAGCATATTGACAGGGACGGACGAGCAGTACTTC. This codes for CASILTGTDEQYF.

The chain combines TRBV10-3 with TRBJ2-7, with TRBD2 matching 9 bases. The germline CDR1 and CDR2 sequences are ENHRY and SYGVKD. V shed 5 bases and J 6 bases; nucleotides not matched to a gene: 14. CDR3 length: 16 amino acids. In nucleotides, the CDR3 is TGTGCCATCAGTTTTGGAGTAGCGGGAGACGTGAGCGAGCAGTACTTC. Translated: CAISFGVAGDVSEQYF.

The rearrangement links TRBV9 to TRBJ1-3; D may be TRBD1 (5 bases). The germline CDR1 and CDR2 sequences are SGDLS and YYNGEE. The CDR3 covers 15 residues. V lost 2 bases to trimming and J lost 0 bases, with 9 bases between them. This CDR3 is CASSVGGSSGNTIYF. As DNA, the CDR3 is TGTGCCAGCAGCGTTGGGGGGTCCTCTGGAAACACCATATATTTT.

This clonotype was seen many times. The CDR3 region is CASSFGSGETQYF. Here the CDR3 DNA reads TGTGCCAGCAGTTTTGGGAGCGGGGAGACCCAGTACTTC. The rearrangement links TRBV12-3 or TRBV12-4 to TRBJ2-5; D is possibly TRBD2 (6 bases). There are 13 residues in the CDR3. V was shortened by 3 bases and J by 5 bases, with 10 bases between the two germline ends.

A single count supports this clonotype. This chain links TRBV18 with TRBJ1-4; D is unclear. There are 13 residues in the CDR3. CDR1 and CDR2 from the germline V gene are KGHSH and LQKENI. Between the trimmed V and J ends, which lost 0 bases and 6 bases, there was a span of 5 bases. The CDR3 spells CASSPPEDEKLFF. DNA for the CDR3: TGTGCCAGCTCACCACCGGAAGATGAAAAACTGTTTTTT. Together with reference TRBV18 and TRBJ1-4, the CDR3 gives the full variable domain: NAGVMQNPRHLVRRRGQEARLRCSPMKGHSHVYWYRQLPEEGLKFMVYLQKENIIDESGMPKERFSAEFPKEGPSILRIQQVVRGDSAAYFCASSPPEDEKLFFGSGTQLSVL.

The chain employs TRBV7-8 and TRBJ2-2, with 7 bases that match TRBD1. Germline CDR1 reads SGHVS; CDR2 reads FQNEAQ. This CDR3 has 15 amino acids. J gave up 4 bases and V 5 bases, and 7 bases lay outside the gene matches. The CDR3 here is CASSGTVLSTGELFF. DNA for the CDR3: TGTGCCAGCAGCGGGACAGTCTTATCCACCGGGGAGCTGTTTTTT.

Ten or more counts support this clonotype. The chain is built from TRBV24-1 and TRBJ2-1; no clear D gene. The CDR3 spans 13 residues. Deletions cut 9 bases from V and 4 bases from J, with 12 bases between. Germline V gives CDR1 KGHDR, CDR2 SFDVKD. The CDR3 DNA reads as TGTGCCACCTCGGCGGCCCGGTACAATGAGCAGTTCTTC. Its translation: CATSAARYNEQFF.

Only a few counts were recorded for this clonotype. The chain couples TRBV14 to TRBJ2-3; D not certain. V was trimmed by 0 bases and J by 2 bases, leaving 3 bases between them. The CDR3 is 13 amino acids. Germline CDR1 reads SGHDN; CDR2 reads FVKESK. The CDR3 region is CASSQENTDTQYF. Here the CDR3 DNA reads TGTGCCAGCAGCCAAGAGAACACAGATACGCAGTATTTT.

This clonotype has only a few counts. The chain combines TRBV5-1 with TRBJ1-1; unclear D gene. CDR1 and CDR2 from the germline V gene are SGHRS and YFSETQ. Trimming took 4 bases from V and 1 from J, leaving 11 bases between them. There are 14 residues in the CDR3. CDR3 in amino acids: CASSADGRNTEAFF. In DNA, the CDR3 is TGCGCCAGCAGCGCGGACGGAAGGAACACTGAAGCTTTCTTT.

This sequence joins TRBV2 and TRBJ1-2; 9 nucleotides agree with TRBD1. V dropped 7 bases and J dropped 7; count of bases not matched to a gene: 7. Germline CDR1 is SNHLY and CDR2 is FYNNEI. The CDR3 extends over 13 amino acids. CDR3 region: CASTSDRGVGYTF. The CDR3, as DNA: TGTGCCAGCACTTCGGACAGGGGCGTTGGCTACACCTTC.

This rearrangement joins TRBV7-2 to TRBJ2-2; D possibly corresponds to TRBD1 (5 bases). V was shortened by 0 bases and J by 1 base, with 9 bases between the two germline ends. The CDR3 is 16 amino acids. Germline values: CDR1 SGHTA, CDR2 FQGNSA. CDR3 sequence: CASSLAGLVNTGELFF. The CDR3 DNA sequence: TGTGCCAGCAGCTTAGCGGGGCTAGTGAACACCGGGGAGCTGTTTTTT.

This clonotype was observed many times. This chain links TRBV20-1 with TRBJ2-1; the D is unclear. The CDR3 loop spans 13 amino acids. V was shortened by 6 bases and J by 3 bases, with 12 bases between the two germline ends. The germline gives CDR1 DFQATT, CDR2 SNEGSKA (reference sequence). The CDR3 DNA sequence: TGCAGTGCCCCAGTTTACAGCTACAATGAGCAGTTCTTC. Its translation: CSAPVYSYNEQFF.

This clonotype was observed a few times. V and J are TRBV24-1 and TRBJ2-1, with D possibly matching TRBD2 (5 bases). Germline V CDR1 and CDR2: KGHDR, SFDVKD. The V end lost 5 bases, the J end lost 10 bases, and 14 bases lay between the germline ends. CDR3 size: 13 residues. CDR3 protein: CATSVGGWPEQFF. The CDR3 nucleotides are TGTGCCACCAGTGTGGGCGGGTGGCCCGAGCAGTTCTTC.

V gene TRBV10-3 combines with J gene TRBJ2-3; D is uncertain. This CDR3 has 14 amino acids. Germline CDR1 is ENHRY and CDR2 is SYGVKD. The ends were cut back, 0 bases at V and 5 bases at J, with 9 bases in the middle. The CDR3 DNA reads TGTGCCATCAGTGAGTCTATAGCTGGAGATACGCAGTATTTT. The encoded protein is CAISESIAGDTQYF.

This clonotype was recorded only once. The CDR3 region is CSVEGRNEEGGYTF. CDR3 in DNA: TGCAGCGTTGAAGGGAGAAATGAGGAAGGGGGCTACACCTTC. The chain uses TRBV29-1 and TRBJ1-2; unclear D gene. From germline, CDR1 is SQVTM and CDR2 ANQGSEA. CDR3 length equals 14 residues. V dropped 1 base and J dropped 8 bases, with 17 bases sitting between them.

This clonotype showed up just a few times. The J gene is TRBJ1-1, the V gene TRBV7-9; D uncertain. This CDR3 comprises 12 residues. Deletions cut 2 bases from V and 7 bases from J, with 8 bases between. The germline CDR1 and CDR2 sequences are SEHNR and FQNEAQ (reference sequence). DNA of the CDR3: TGTGCCAGCAGCTTATCGGGTATTGAAGCTTTCTTT. Translating it yields CASSLSGIEAFF.

The chain links TRBV25-1 to TRBJ2-5; possible D gene TRBD1, 6 bases. The V end was cut by 8 bases, the J end by 5 bases, with 18 bases between. Per germline, CDR1 MGHDK and CDR2 SYGVNS. This CDR3 comprises 14 residues. CDR3 coding DNA: TGTGCCAGCGGAACCCACAGGGCCCCCGAGACCCAGTACTTC. This translates into CASGTHRAPETQYF.

This clonotype was picked up a small number of times. The chain recombines TRBV29-1 with TRBJ2-3; 7 nucleotides match TRBD2. CDR1 and CDR2 (germline): SQVTM, ANQGSEA. Trimming took 4 bases from V and 1 from J; bases not matched to a gene: 17. The CDR3 is 18 residues long. The CDR3 protein is CSVARPSGNLRGTDTQYF. The DNA of the CDR3 is TGCAGCGTTGCGAGGCCTAGCGGAAACTTAAGGGGCACAGATACGCAGTATTTT.